This TCR beta chain came from a study of blood T cell repertoires in COVID-19. Authors' analysis steps: The assay estimated nucleated cells by amplifying reference gene primers. The repertoire was sequenced with immunoSEQ multiplex PCR; TCRdb's copy has only in-frame clones and lacks some. V and J calls and clone size are those listed in that table; D and trimming were worked out from the DNA. Among under 300,000 clones listed, around 89% were seen once. This CDR3 comprises 13 residues. Germline CDR1 SGHTA, CDR2 FQGTGA. Notes on this clone: At one of its ends the junction is not consistent with the germline gene, which may arise from a read error.

Participant reports of clinical history set cohort assignment. Recovered status in Cohort 3 required two negative PCRs, clearance, or symptom resolution. The material sequenced was PBMCs or T cells enriched from blood (not recorded which). This receptor was identified in a woman in her late teens or twenties who had recovered from COVID-19. The chain links TRBV7-3 to TRBJ1-2; D is possibly TRBD1 (5 bases). CDR3: CASSLELQGSLSF. The CDR3 bases are TGTGCCAGCAGCTTAGAGCTTCAGGGTTCATTATCCTTC.